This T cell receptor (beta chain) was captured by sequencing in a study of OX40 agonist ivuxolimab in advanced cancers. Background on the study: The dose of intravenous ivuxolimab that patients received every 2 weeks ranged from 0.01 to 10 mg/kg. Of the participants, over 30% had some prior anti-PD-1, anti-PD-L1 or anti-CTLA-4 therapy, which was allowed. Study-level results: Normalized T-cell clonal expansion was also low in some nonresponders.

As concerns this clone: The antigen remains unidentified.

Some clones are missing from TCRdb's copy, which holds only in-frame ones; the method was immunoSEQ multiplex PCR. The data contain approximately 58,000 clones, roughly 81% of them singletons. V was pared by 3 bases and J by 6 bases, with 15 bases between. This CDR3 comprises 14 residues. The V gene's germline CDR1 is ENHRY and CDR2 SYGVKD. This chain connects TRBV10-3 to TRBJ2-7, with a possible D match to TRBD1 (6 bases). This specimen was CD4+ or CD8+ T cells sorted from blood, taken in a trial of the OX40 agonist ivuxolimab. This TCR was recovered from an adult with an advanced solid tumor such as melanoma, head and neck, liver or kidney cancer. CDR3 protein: CAISDPDTGSEQYF. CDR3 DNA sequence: TGTGCCATCAGTGATCCGGATACAGGGTCCGAGCAGTACTTC.